This TCR beta chain was obtained from a study of blood T cell repertoires in COVID-19. Across the study: In each case, the material was cDNA or gDNA derived from T cells, B-cell-depleted T cells, or PBMCs.

Trimming removed 5 bases at V and 4 bases at J, with 14 bases between. CDR3 length equals 14 residues. Germline loops: CDR1 LNHDA, CDR2 SQIVND (reference sequence). In the source study's methods: Estimation of nucleated cell counts relied on the amplification of reference gene primers. Libraries were prepared by immunoSEQ multiplex PCR; TCRdb keeps only in-frame clonotypes and omits some of them. V, J and clone size are those of that table, while D and trimming were read from the DNA. The data hold just over 80,000 clones, with about four fifths observed a single time. The sequencing input was peripheral blood. This clonotype originated in a woman of 80 years or more with active or convalescent COVID-19. The chain uses TRBV19 and TRBJ1-1; no firm D call. This CDR3 reads CASSLPSRGTEAFF. The CDR3 DNA reads TGTGCCAGTAGTTTGCCCTCCCGGGGCACTGAAGCTTTCTTT.